Below, 29 T cell receptor beta chains from the same sample are listed, as sequenced in a study of T cells after posttransplantation cyclophosphamide. The protocol was immunoSEQ multiplex PCR, while the TCRdb copy is restricted to in-frame clones and leaves out a portion. The data contain around 66,000 clones, over 85% of them singletons. What was sequenced was PBMCs. These receptor sequences come from a woman between 25 and 40 years old in good health and a related stem cell transplant donor.

The V call is TRBV7-2, the J call TRBJ1-5; no clear D. V shed 3 bases and J shed 1 base, with 1 base lying between them. The CDR3 contains 12 residues. Germline assignment: CDR1 SGHTA and CDR2 FQGNSA. This CDR3 is CASSFSNQPQHF. The CDR3 coding sequence is TGTGCCAGCAGCTTCAGCAATCAGCCCCAGCATTTT.

This chain links TRBV5-1 with TRBJ2-2; the D is unclear. The V and J ends lost 1 base and 4 bases respectively, with 8 bases between them. The CDR3 contains 14 residues. Per germline, CDR1 SGHRS and CDR2 YFSETQ. CDR3 nucleotides: TGCGCCAGCAGCTTGAACAGCCCCACCGGGGAGCTGTTTTTT. Protein product: CASSLNSPTGELFF.

This chain uses TRBV7-8 with TRBJ1-5; D call uncertain. Trimming cost V 4 bases and J 3 bases, with 7 bases left between them. Germline loops: CDR1 SGHVS, CDR2 FQNEAQ. CDR3 length: 13 amino acids. CDR3 loop: CASSSWSNQPQHF. The CDR3 DNA sequence: TGTGCCAGCAGCTCCTGGTCCAATCAGCCCCAGCATTTT.

V gene TRBV6-6 combines with J gene TRBJ1-2; a weak D match, TRBD1 (6 bases). The CDR3 is 15 residues long. CDR1 is MNHNY and CDR2 is SVGAGI in the germline V gene (reference sequence). Trimming shortened V by 4 bases and J by 2 bases, and 14 bases separated the two germline ends. CDR3 DNA sequence: TGTGCCAGCAGTTTCGAGACAGGACCCAACTATGGCTACACCTTC. Its protein product is CASSFETGPNYGYTF.

The chain is built from TRBV28 and TRBJ1-2, with 8 bases matching TRBD1. This CDR3 has 15 amino acids. The germline gives CDR1 MDHEN, CDR2 SYDVKM. The J segment lost 10 bases and the V segment lost 10 bases, leaving 20 bases of the junction unmatched. CDR3 sequence reads: CANRPPTGALGHYTF. The CDR3 DNA sequence: TGTGCCAACAGGCCCCCGACAGGGGCCCTGGGGCACTACACCTTC.

This sequence joins TRBV6-6 and TRBJ2-7; 11 nucleotides align to TRBD2. In germline, CDR1 is MNHNY, CDR2 SVGAGI (reference sequence). The CDR3 loop spans 15 amino acids. V shed 6 bases, J shed 5 bases, and the junction held 9 bases outside the gene matches. Here the CDR3 DNA reads TGTGCCAGCAGGCCTTTAGCGGGGGGGCCCCACGAGCAGTACTTC. Translation: CASRPLAGGPHEQYF.

Comments on this clone: One end of the junction varies from germline; a read error may be responsible. This chain connects TRBV19 to TRBJ1-6; D is perhaps TRBD1 (5 bases). Germline values: CDR1 LNHDA, CDR2 SQIVND (reference sequence). CDR3 length equals 16 residues. CDR3 amino acids: CASSVDSRGYNSPLHF. CDR3 in DNA: TGTGCCAGTAGTGTAGACAGCCGAGGGTATAATTCACCCCTCCACTTT.

The V call is TRBV6-6, the J call TRBJ2-2; 11 bases fit TRBD1. V dropped 6 bases and J dropped 5; count of bases not matched to a gene: 8. The CDR3 extends over 16 amino acids. Germline-derived CDR1 and CDR2 are MNHNY and SVGAGI (reference sequence). The CDR3 loop is CASSRTGGDRTGELFF. Written as DNA, the CDR3 is TGTGCCAGCAGCCGGACAGGGGGCGATCGGACCGGGGAGCTGTTTTTT.

The chain uses TRBV7-3 and TRBJ2-3; 7 positions agree with TRBD1. The CDR3 is 14 amino acids. The germline V gene encodes CDR1 SGHTA and CDR2 FQGTGA. J was trimmed by 4 bases and V by 1 base; bases with no gene match: 2. The CDR3 coding sequence is TGTGCCAGCAGCTTAAAAGGGGGCCCAGATACGCAGTATTTT. It specifies CASSLKGGPDTQYF.

V and J are TRBV28 and TRBJ1-4, with TRBD1 as a possible D gene (5 bases). The CDR3 runs to 17 residues. CDR1 is MDHEN, CDR2 SYDVKM, per germline. Trimming took off 4 bases at V and 5 bases at J, with 20 bases between the two ends. CDR3 nucleotides: TGTGCCAGCAGTTACCAAGGGGACGGACTCATGAATGAAAAACTGTTTTTT. Translation: CASSYQGDGLMNEKLFF.

The chain employs TRBV6-4 and TRBJ2-1; 8 bases are a match to TRBD1. The CDR3 runs 16 residues. Unmatched junction bases numbered 3, after V lost 0 bases and J lost 2 bases. In germline, CDR1 is MRHNA, CDR2 SNTAGT. The CDR3 nucleotides read TGTGCCAGCAGTGACTCGTGGACAGGGACCTACAATGAGCAGTTCTTC. Translated, it gives CASSDSWTGTYNEQFF.

J is TRBJ2-6 and V is TRBV30; D call uncertain. The CDR3 runs to 15 residues. The germline CDR1 and CDR2 sequences are GTSNPN and SVGIG (reference sequence). V lost 0 bases and J 2 bases, leaving 8 bases between the germline ends. CDR3 in amino acids: CAWSVNGPGANVLTF. Written as DNA, the CDR3 is TGTGCCTGGAGTGTTAACGGGCCTGGGGCCAACGTCCTGACTTTC.

The V and J genes are TRBV7-9 and TRBJ1-1; D may be TRBD1 (6 bases). CDR3 length: 15 amino acids. Trimming pared 6 bases from V and 1 base from J, leaving 15 bases between. The germline gives CDR1 SEHNR, CDR2 FQNEAQ (reference sequence). The CDR3 region has the DNA TGTGCCAGCAGTCAGTACGGGGGCAGGAACACTGAAGCTTTCTTT. It specifies CASSQYGGRNTEAFF.

The chain joins TRBV9 to TRBJ2-3; 7 bases agree with TRBD1. Germline assignment: CDR1 SGDLS and CDR2 YYNGEE. CDR3 length equals 16 residues. V dropped 3 bases and J dropped 0; count of bases not matched to a gene: 7. CDR3 DNA sequence: TGTGCCAGCAGCGCCAAGGGGGCGCCGAGCACAGATACGCAGTATTTT. The encoded protein is CASSAKGAPSTDTQYF.

This clone was recorded only once. The rearrangement joins TRBV5-4 to TRBJ1-1; D gene ambiguous. The germline V gene encodes CDR1 SGHNT and CDR2 YYREEE (reference sequence). V lost 0 bases and J lost 0, with 12 bases in between. CDR3 length equals 16 residues. The CDR3 nucleotides are TGTGCCAGCAGCTTGGGGGGTTCAGGCGTGAACACTGAAGCTTTCTTT. Protein product: CASSLGGSGVNTEAFF.

This clone appeared a single time. The chain combines TRBV7-2 with TRBJ2-1, with 8 bases identical to TRBD2. The CDR3 runs 15 residues. Germline CDR1 SGHTA, CDR2 FQGNSA. The V gene end was trimmed by 5 bases and the J gene end by 2 bases; junction bases not matched to a gene: 5. CDR3 DNA sequence: TGTGCCAGCAGCGTTAGCGGGATTACCTACAATGAGCAGTTCTTC. This gives the protein CASSVSGITYNEQFF.

CDR3 loop: CASSQNNYRGQGANVLTF. DNA for the CDR3: TGTGCCAGCAGCCAAAACAACTACAGGGGGCAAGGGGCCAACGTCCTGACTTTC. The chain has TRBV4-2 and TRBJ2-6; the match to TRBD1 covers 9 bases. With V trimmed by 2 bases and J by 4 bases, 9 bases remained unmatched. Germline CDR1 is LGHNA and CDR2 is YNFKEQ. The CDR3 runs 18 residues.

CDR3 bases: TGTGCCAGCAGCTTGGTGACAGGGTTGTTGGTCGAGCAGTACTTC. Translated, it gives CASSLVTGLLVEQYF. The chain recombines TRBV5-5 with TRBJ2-7; 7 positions agree with TRBD1. The CDR3 contains 15 residues. The junction had 9 bases not matched to a gene; V was cut back by 0 bases and J by 6 bases. The germline V gene encodes CDR1 SGHKS and CDR2 YYEKEE (reference sequence).

The rearrangement joins TRBV4-1 to TRBJ1-6; no clear D. The CDR3 loop spans 15 amino acids. Germline lookup yields CDR1 MGHRA and CDR2 YSYEKL. V shed 4 bases and J shed 6 bases, with 13 bases lying between them. The CDR3 sequence: CASSPLQELNSPLHF. CDR3 nucleotide sequence: TGCGCCAGCAGCCCCTTGCAGGAGCTTAATTCACCCCTCCACTTT.

The table lists this clone with a few counts. The J gene is TRBJ2-7, the V gene TRBV7-2; TRBD1 is a possible D gene (5 bases). V lost 2 bases and J 5 bases, leaving 10 bases between the germline ends. CDR1 and CDR2 from the germline V gene are SGHTA and FQGNSA. The CDR3 runs 13 residues. CDR3 sequence reads: CASSLIGRDEQYF. The CDR3 nucleotides read TGTGCCAGCAGCTTAATCGGCAGGGACGAGCAGTACTTC.

The CDR3: CASSPSGGAVSDTQYF. CDR3 bases: TGTGCCAGCAGCCCTAGCGGGGGGGCCGTATCAGATACGCAGTATTTT. V usage is TRBV6-6 and J usage is TRBJ2-3; 12 bases are shared with TRBD2. J lost 4 bases, V lost 6 bases, and 8 bases had no gene match. This CDR3 is built from 16 residues. Germline V gene sequence: CDR1 MNHNY, CDR2 SVGAGI (reference sequence).

The sample holds one count of this clone. This chain connects TRBV7-8 to TRBJ2-7; 8 nucleotides agree with TRBD1. The CDR3 contains 14 residues. Trimming at V came to 5 bases and at J to 5 bases, leaving 8 bases not matched to a gene. The germline V gene has CDR1 SGHVS and CDR2 FQNEAQ. CDR3 in amino acids: CASSTDRVDDEQYF. CDR3 nucleotides: TGTGCCAGCAGCACGGACAGGGTTGACGACGAGCAGTACTTC. Complete variable domain (other parts from reference TRBV7-8 and TRBJ2-7): GAGVSQSPRYKVAKRGQDVALRCDPISGHVSLFWYQQALGQGPEFLTYFQNEAQLDKSGLPSDRFFAERPEGSVSTLKIQRTQQEDSAVYLCASSTDRVDDEQYFGPGTRLTVT.

The gene calls are TRBV19 and TRBJ1-6; perhaps TRBD1 as D (6 bases). This CDR3 region has 15 residues. The germline CDR1 and CDR2 sequences are LNHDA and SQIVND (reference sequence). The V end was cut by 2 bases, the J end by 9 bases, with 14 bases between. The CDR3 region is CASSINPDRFSPLHF. The CDR3 DNA reads as TGTGCCAGTAGTATAAACCCCGACAGGTTTTCACCCCTCCACTTT. Full variable domain (outside the CDR3, taken from reference TRBV19 and TRBJ1-6): DGGITQSPKYLFRKEGQNVTLSCEQNLNHDAMYWYRQDPGQGLRLIYYSQIVNDFQKGDIAEGYSVSREKKESFPLTVTSAQKNPTAFYLCASSINPDRFSPLHFGNGTRLTVT.

V gene TRBV7-9 combines with J gene TRBJ2-1; 11 bases match TRBD1. Germline values: CDR1 SEHNR, CDR2 FQNEAQ (reference sequence). The V and J ends lost 0 bases and 6 bases, in that order; junction bases with no gene match: 4. CDR3 length equals 16 residues. CDR3 amino acids: CASSLAGGTGGNEQFF. The CDR3 bases are TGTGCCAGCAGCTTAGCGGGCGGGACAGGGGGCAATGAGCAGTTCTTC.

V is TRBV19 and J is TRBJ1-5, with 7 bases that match TRBD1. V lost 6 bases to trimming and J lost 7 bases; unmatched junction nucleotides: 12. Germline V gene sequence: CDR1 LNHDA, CDR2 SQIVND (reference sequence). The CDR3 runs 15 residues. The chain's CDR3 is CASSYRIRDRQPQHF. Here the CDR3 DNA reads TGTGCCAGTAGCTACCGGATCCGGGACAGACAGCCCCAGCATTTT.

The genes are TRBV18 and TRBJ2-2; D gene unclear. Germline-derived CDR1 and CDR2 are KGHSH and LQKENI. The CDR3 totals 16 residues. V lost 4 bases, J lost 3 bases, and 15 bases lay in between. In DNA form, the CDR3 reads TGTGCCAGCTCACGGAATGGGGATACTTACACCGGGGAGCTGTTTTTT. This codes for CASSRNGDTYTGELFF.

Concerning this clone itself: The junction shows a germline mismatch at one end, possibly a read error. This chain connects TRBV28 to TRBJ1-3, with a possible D match to TRBD1 (5 bases). Germline V gene sequence: CDR1 MDHEN, CDR2 SYDVKM. This CDR3 spans 13 amino acids. The CDR3 loop reads CASSPSWGEGKHF. The CDR3 DNA sequence: TGTGCCAGCAGTCCATCCTGGGGGGAGGGCAAACATTTT.

The V gene is TRBV4-1, the J gene TRBJ2-3, with a weak D call TRBD1 (5 bases). V was shortened by 0 bases and J by 1 base, with 14 bases between the two germline ends. Germline V lookup: CDR1 MGHRA, CDR2 YSYEKL. The CDR3 spans 17 residues. CDR3 sequence: CASSQDPGLLGTDTQYF. In DNA form, the CDR3 reads TGCGCCAGCAGCCAAGATCCAGGGCTACTCGGCACAGATACGCAGTATTTT.

This chain joins TRBV29-1 and TRBJ2-5; D is uncertain. The CDR3 spans 14 residues. The germline V gene has CDR1 SQVTM and CDR2 ANQGSEA. The ends were cut back, 3 bases at V and 2 bases at J, with 13 bases in the middle. CDR3 loop: CSVEDQVGQETQYF. The CDR3 bases are TGCAGCGTTGAGGACCAGGTCGGGCAAGAGACCCAGTACTTC.